Each of the 20 T cell receptor beta chains below was sequenced from the same sample in a study of blood T cell repertoires in COVID-19. Here immunoSEQ multiplex PCR was the method, and the copy in TCRdb shows in-frame clones only, minus some. The top ten clones hold approximately 12% of a sample with 150,000 to 200,000 clones, approximately 84% of them seen once. The material sequenced was PBMCs or T cells enriched from blood (not recorded which). The source of these receptors is a man in his fifties or sixties who had recovered from COVID-19.

This chain joins TRBV3-1 (or the pseudogene TRBV3-2) and TRBJ2-7; the match to TRBD2 covers 10 bases. The CDR3 is 16 residues long. With V trimmed by 4 bases and J by 4 bases, 10 bases remained unmatched. Germline V gene data show CDR1 as LGHDT and CDR2 as YNNKEL (reference sequence). CDR3 sequence: CASSLQGTAGGYEQYF. The CDR3, as DNA: TGTGCCAGCAGCCTCCAAGGGACAGCGGGGGGGTACGAGCAGTACTTC.

CDR3 residues: CASSIPRDTEAFF. DNA for the CDR3: TGTGCCAGTAGTATACCCAGGGACACTGAAGCTTTCTTT. This chain links TRBV19 with TRBJ1-1, with D perhaps matching TRBD1 (5 bases). Trimming cost V 2 bases and J 3 bases, with 7 bases left between them. CDR1 LNHDA and CDR2 SQIVND come from the germline V gene (reference sequence). This CDR3 comprises 13 residues.

This clone was recorded only once. This chain connects TRBV5-5 to TRBJ1-2, with no clear D. Germline CDR1 reads SGHKS; CDR2 reads YYEKEE (reference sequence). The CDR3 is made up of 12 amino acids. V was pared by 4 bases and J by 4 bases, with 8 bases between. The CDR3 DNA follows: TGTGCCAGCAGCCCCGACACCTATGGCTACACCTTC. Its translation is CASSPDTYGYTF.

The CDR3 nucleotides are TGTGCCAGCAGTCTGAGGACTATCTACGAGCAGTACTTC. This encodes CASSLRTIYEQYF. This chain connects TRBV12-3 or TRBV12-4 to TRBJ2-7, with D perhaps TRBD2 (6 bases). V lost 5 bases and J lost 3, with 11 bases in between. This CDR3 is 13 amino acids long.

The chain couples TRBV12-2 to TRBJ1-6; the D call in the table, TRBD1, was not verified against the DNA. TRBV12-2 corresponds to a pseudogene. The CDR3 is 18 residues long. CDR3 bases: TGTGCAAGTCGCCCGGACAGGGGGCCCCGCTCCTATAATTCACCCCTCCACTTT. Translation: CASRPDRGPRSYNSPLHF.

This sequence joins TRBV19 and TRBJ1-6; no firm D call. The V gene lost 6 bases and the J gene lost 8 bases, with 8 bases spanning the gap. The CDR3 is 12 residues long. Per germline, CDR1 LNHDA and CDR2 SQIVND (reference sequence). The CDR3 here is CASSFLYSPLHF. The CDR3 DNA reads as TGTGCCAGTAGCTTTTTATATTCACCCCTCCACTTT.

This clone was detected only a few times. The chain combines TRBV6-1 with TRBJ1-3; tentative D call: TRBD1 (5 bases). V was shortened by 2 bases and J by 0 bases, with 8 bases between the two germline ends. This CDR3 is built from 15 residues. Germline V gives CDR1 MNHNS, CDR2 SASEGT. This CDR3 reads CASSERGTSGNTIYF. Written as DNA, the CDR3 is TGTGCCAGCAGTGAACGGGGGACCTCTGGAAACACCATATATTTT.

The chain combines TRBV11-2 with TRBJ1-5, with D possibly TRBD1 on 5 matching bases. CDR1 and CDR2 from the germline V gene are SGHAT and FQNNGV. The germline V and J ends were trimmed by 0 bases and 3 bases, with 9 bases remaining between them. CDR3 size: 15 residues. In nucleotides, the CDR3 is TGTGCCAGCAGCTTAGATGACAGTTCCAATCAGCCCCAGCATTTT. Translating it yields CASSLDDSSNQPQHF.

The gene calls are TRBV28 and TRBJ1-6; D call uncertain. This CDR3 region has 24 residues. Germline CDR1 MDHEN, CDR2 SYDVKM. The V end was cut by 7 bases, the J end by 7 bases, with 44 bases between. The CDR3 DNA is TGTGCCAGCACCTTTTTCGGGGAGCGCCAGCACCTTTTTCGGGGAGGGCAAACAAATTCACCCCTCCACTTT. Translation gives CASTFFGERQHLFRGGQTNSPLHF.

J is TRBJ2-1 and V is TRBV19; D is perhaps TRBD2 (6 bases). The V end was cut by 9 bases, the J end by 4 bases, with 16 bases between. The length of the CDR3 is 14 residues. Germline CDR1 LNHDA, CDR2 SQIVND (reference sequence). Written as DNA, the CDR3 is TGTGCCAGCGGGAGCGTGGGGTTTTACAATGAGCAGTTCTTC. Translation: CASGSVGFYNEQFF.

A single count supports this clone. The V gene is TRBV19, the J gene TRBJ1-2; D not certain. Germline-derived CDR1 and CDR2 are LNHDA and SQIVND (reference sequence). Trimming stripped 9 bases from V and 4 bases from J, with 18 bases between. The CDR3 spans 14 residues. The CDR3 spells CASMRAGGTYGYTF. CDR3 DNA: TGTGCCAGCATGAGGGCGGGCGGAACCTATGGCTACACCTTC.

A single count supports this clone. This chain uses TRBV11-2 with TRBJ2-1; TRBD1 might be the D (6 bases). The CDR3 consists of 17 residues. Trimming cost V 4 bases and J 0 bases, with 16 bases left between them. Germline V gene data show CDR1 as SGHAT and CDR2 as FQNNGV. The chain's CDR3 is CASSSTGTLSSYNEQFF. The CDR3 DNA follows: TGTGCCAGCAGCTCGACCGGGACACTTTCCTCCTACAATGAGCAGTTCTTC.

The chain recombines TRBV3-1 (or the pseudogene TRBV3-2) with TRBJ2-2, with 10 bases aligning to TRBD2. The CDR3 covers 15 residues. Per the germline V gene, CDR1 is LGHDT and CDR2 is YNNKEL (reference sequence). V was pared by 2 bases and J by 6 bases, with 3 bases of the junction left unmatched. The DNA of the CDR3 is TGTGCCAGCAGCCAAAGCGGGGGGGCCCCCGGGGAGCTGTTTTTT. The encoded protein is CASSQSGGAPGELFF.

This clone has at least ten counts. The chain has TRBV5-6 and TRBJ2-7; D gene ambiguous. Deletions cut 1 base from V and 1 base from J, with 6 bases between. CDR3 size: 13 residues. Germline CDR1 reads SGHDT; CDR2 reads YYEEEE. CDR3 protein: CASSLYGSYEQYF. CDR3 in DNA: TGTGCCAGCAGCTTGTACGGGTCCTACGAGCAGTACTTC.

The rearrangement uses TRBV7-9 and TRBJ2-2; the D gene is possibly TRBD2 (5 bases). Per germline, CDR1 SEHNR and CDR2 FQNEAQ (reference sequence). This CDR3 is 13 amino acids long. Trimming left V 5 bases short and J 5 bases short, with 9 bases between. CDR3 DNA sequence: TGTGCCAGCAGCCCGGGGTATACCGGGGAGCTGTTTTTT. Amino acids: CASSPGYTGELFF.

The chain uses TRBV6-8 and TRBJ2-5; TRBD2 is a possible D gene (7 bases). The V end lost 4 bases, the J end lost 2 bases, and 17 bases lay between the germline ends. This CDR3 comprises 16 residues. CDR1 and CDR2 (germline): MNHGY, SAAAGT. This CDR3 is CASSFPRGGWQETQYF. The CDR3 DNA reads TGTGCCAGCAGTTTCCCAAGGGGGGGGTGGCAAGAGACCCAGTACTTC.

This chain links TRBV7-9 with TRBJ1-5, with D tentatively TRBD1 (5 bases). Germline CDR1 reads SEHNR; CDR2 reads FQNEAQ (reference sequence). The V end lost 4 bases, the J end lost 6 bases, and 10 bases lay between the germline ends. The CDR3 contains 13 residues. CDR3 bases: TGTGCCAGCAGCTCGCAGGGAGGTCAGCCCCAGCATTTT. Its translation: CASSSQGGQPQHF.

The V gene is TRBV19, the J gene TRBJ2-3; TRBD2 might be the D (6 bases). This CDR3 region has 13 residues. V was cut by 6 bases and J by 5 bases, with 12 bases left in between. Per germline, CDR1 LNHDA and CDR2 SQIVND (reference sequence). The CDR3 protein is CASSPMGGDTQYF. The CDR3 bases are TGTGCCAGTAGCCCAATGGGGGGAGATACGCAGTATTTT.

The V gene is TRBV5-1, the J gene TRBJ1-3; 7 bases match TRBD1. The germline gives CDR1 SGHRS, CDR2 YFSETQ. This CDR3 contains 15 residues. Losses at the gene ends were 5 bases for V and 4 bases for J; bases not matched to a gene: 9. CDR3 sequence: CASSPDRVVGNTIYF. CDR3 in DNA: TGCGCCAGCAGTCCAGACAGGGTTGTGGGAAACACCATATATTTT.

This chain joins TRBV6-5 and TRBJ1-2; 8 nucleotides align to TRBD1. V trimming: 5 bases; J trimming: 6 bases; junction bases outside the gene matches: 5. CDR3 size: 13 residues. The germline V gene encodes CDR1 MNHEY and CDR2 SVGAGI. DNA for the CDR3: TGTGCCAGCAGTCGGACAGGGAACGATGGCTACACCTTC. It encodes CASSRTGNDGYTF.